This T cell receptor beta chain is from a study of siplizumab effects on memory and regulatory T cells (dated by TCRdb to the late 2010s). Concerning the study at large: The study looked at the effect of siplizumab, an anti-CD2 antibody, on alloreactive T-cell subsets in allogeneic mixed lymphocyte reactions made from human PBMCs.

Reading the germline V gene gives CDR1 ENHRY and CDR2 SYGVKD. V is pared back by 0 bases and J by 8 bases, with 17 bases lying between the germline termini. The CDR3 holds 16 amino acids from the cysteine to the phenylalanine. CDR3 DNA is the only sequence kept; it has 48 bases, read in frame from the first base. With regard to this clone: Its antigen target is currently unknown. Per-base qualities were not stored, and no clone one base away is much larger.

TCRbeta CDR3 sequencing was performed on sorted unstimulated T cells and on proliferating T cells recovered from mixed lymphocyte reactions. Fresh whole blood from some ten HLA-typed healthy donors was used as the source from which PBMCs were isolated. Paper-wide results and their limitations: Siplizumab significantly reduced the cumulative frequency of alloreactive sequences traceable to unstimulated CD4+ memory T cells. Whether proliferating Tregs from siplizumab cultures were suppressive was not functionally confirmed. Unstimulated naive T cells appeared to be more diverse than memory T cells, and naive cells seemed to make a substantial contribution to the alloresponse. About 75-95% of proliferating CD4+ or CD8+ clones could not be given a naive or memory phenotype. Among mappable alloreactive CD4+ clones, an average Treg-derived fraction of about 69% was observed with siplizumab, compared with approximately 30% in control reactions. Because sequences below about 10^-5 frequency were poorly captured, only a minor fraction of alloreactive clones could be mapped to unstimulated subsets.

The library was generated by the immunoSEQ multiplex PCR assay. Around 94,000 TCR templates per sample were assayed on the deep sequencing platform. Genomic DNA extracted from sorted T cells was the material used for TCRbeta CDR3 sequencing. The study's own analysis went as follows. The R programming language was used for clonal analysis of TCRbeta CDR3 data. Alloreactive CD4+ and CD8+ clones were identified by comparing unstimulated samples to CFSE-low samples taken after the reaction. By matching sequences to the repertoires of sorted unstimulated Treg and non-Treg cells, each alloreactive CD4+ clone was assigned a regulatory or non-regulatory origin. TCRdb limited this immuneACCESS table to in-frame rearrangements with V and J called. A share of clones is missing; checked studies link under half to unresolved V genes, and the rest is unexplained. That table supplies the V and J calls and clone size; D and trimming were determined from the DNA. The sample data list about 100,000 clones, and more than 85% of these were observed just once. The ten biggest clones cover 0.14% to 0.15% of the sample.

The rearrangement combines TRBV10-3 with TRBJ2-1; the D call is possibly TRBD1 or TRBD2, each sharing 6 bases. The sample consisted of CD4+ T cells sorted from blood. This receptor was obtained from a human donor in good health. The sequenced DNA: TGTGCCATCAGTGAGTCGGGGGGCTATTCCATGTATGAGCAGTTCTTC. This yields the protein CAISESGGYSMYEQFF.